This T cell receptor beta chain was observed in a study of shared clonotypes between healthy human individuals. Notes on the study in general: In having few donors, the study represented limited genetic and exposure-history diversity.

Per the study methods: As immunoSEQ supplied junction-only sequences (without quality scores), filtering differed. The data were produced by immunoSEQ multiplex PCR, yet TCRdb's version contains in-frame clones alone and is incomplete. D and trimming come from the DNA, and the V and J calls and clone size come from that table. The repertoire includes about a million clones, roughly 70% of them detected once, and about 1.5% sits in the top ten. Of note for this clone: The antigen is undetermined.

Losses at the gene ends were 5 bases for V and 6 bases for J; bases not matched to a gene: 7. Germline V CDR1 and CDR2: SGHTA, FQGNSA. The CDR3 spans 14 residues. The sample was memory CD4+ T cells sorted from blood. The subset was: CD45RA-negative fraction. This chain uses TRBV7-2 with TRBJ1-2, with 9 bases aligning to TRBD1. The receptor was derived from a man younger than 35 in good health. The CDR3 nucleotides are TGTGCCAGCAGCACGGGACAGGGTCCGGATGGCTACACCTTC. Amino acids: CASSTGQGPDGYTF.